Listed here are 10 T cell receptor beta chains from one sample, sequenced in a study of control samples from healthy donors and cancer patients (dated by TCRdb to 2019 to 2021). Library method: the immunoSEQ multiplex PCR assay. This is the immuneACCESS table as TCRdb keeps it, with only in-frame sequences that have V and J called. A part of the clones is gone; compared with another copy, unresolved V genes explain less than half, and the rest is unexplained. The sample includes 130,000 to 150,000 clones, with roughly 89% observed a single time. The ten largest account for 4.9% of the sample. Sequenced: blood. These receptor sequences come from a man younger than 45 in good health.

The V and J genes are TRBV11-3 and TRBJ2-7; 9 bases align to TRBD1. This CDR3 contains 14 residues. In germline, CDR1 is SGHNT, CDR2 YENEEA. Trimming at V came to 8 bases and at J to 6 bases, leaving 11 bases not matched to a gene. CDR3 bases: TGTGCCAGCCGGCCCAGGACAGGGGATGGCGAGCAGTACTTC. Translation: CASRPRTGDGEQYF.

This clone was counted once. CDR3 coding DNA: TGTGCCAGCAGCTTGGAGGGAGCGTACGAGCAGTACTTC. Translated, it gives CASSLEGAYEQYF. The chain links TRBV5-8 to TRBJ2-7; the D gene is possibly TRBD2 (5 bases). Trimming left V 0 bases short and J 4 bases short, with 8 bases between. The CDR3 is made up of 13 amino acids. CDR1 is SGHTS, CDR2 YDEGEE, per germline.

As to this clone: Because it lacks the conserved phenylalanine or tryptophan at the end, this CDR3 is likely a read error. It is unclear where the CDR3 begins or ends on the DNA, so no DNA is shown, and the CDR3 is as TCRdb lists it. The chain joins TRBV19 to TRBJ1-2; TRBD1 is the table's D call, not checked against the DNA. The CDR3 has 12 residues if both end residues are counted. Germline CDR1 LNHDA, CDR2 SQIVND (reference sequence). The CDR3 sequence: CASPGPGQPKPL.

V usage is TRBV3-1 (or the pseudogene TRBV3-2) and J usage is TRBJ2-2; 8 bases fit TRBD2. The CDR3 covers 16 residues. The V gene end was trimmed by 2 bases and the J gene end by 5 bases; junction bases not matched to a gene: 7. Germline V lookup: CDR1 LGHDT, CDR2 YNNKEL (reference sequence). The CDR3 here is CASSQNTAGGTGELFF. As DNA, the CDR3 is TGTGCCAGCAGCCAAAATACGGCGGGAGGTACCGGGGAGCTGTTTTTT.

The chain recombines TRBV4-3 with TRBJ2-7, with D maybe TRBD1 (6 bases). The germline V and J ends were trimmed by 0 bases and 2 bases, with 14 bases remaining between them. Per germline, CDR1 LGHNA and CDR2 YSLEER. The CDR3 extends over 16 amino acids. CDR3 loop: CASSQDTGGQTYEQYF. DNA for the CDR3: TGCGCCAGCAGCCAAGATACTGGAGGACAGACCTACGAGCAGTACTTC.

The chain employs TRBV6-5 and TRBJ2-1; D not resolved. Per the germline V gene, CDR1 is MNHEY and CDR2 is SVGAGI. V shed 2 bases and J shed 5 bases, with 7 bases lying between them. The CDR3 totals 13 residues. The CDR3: CASSYDGDNEQFF. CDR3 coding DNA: TGTGCCAGCAGTTACGACGGCGACAATGAGCAGTTCTTC.

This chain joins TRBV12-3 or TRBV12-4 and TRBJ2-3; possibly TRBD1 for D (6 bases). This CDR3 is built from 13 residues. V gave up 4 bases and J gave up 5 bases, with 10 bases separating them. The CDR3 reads CASSSKQGDTQYF. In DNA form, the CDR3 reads TGTGCCAGCAGTTCCAAACAGGGAGATACGCAGTATTTT.

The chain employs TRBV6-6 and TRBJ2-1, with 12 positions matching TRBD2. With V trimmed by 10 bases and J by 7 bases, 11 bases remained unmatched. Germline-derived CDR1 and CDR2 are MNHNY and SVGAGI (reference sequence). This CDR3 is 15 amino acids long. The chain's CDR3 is CANSPGLAGNNEQFF. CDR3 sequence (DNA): TGTGCCAACTCCCCTGGACTAGCGGGAAATAATGAGCAGTTCTTC.

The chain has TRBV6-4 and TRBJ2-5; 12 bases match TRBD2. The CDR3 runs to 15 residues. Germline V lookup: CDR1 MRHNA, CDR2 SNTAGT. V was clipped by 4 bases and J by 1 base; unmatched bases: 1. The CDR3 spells CASSVTSGGQETQYF. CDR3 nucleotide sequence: TGTGCCAGCAGTGTGACTAGCGGGGGCCAAGAGACCCAGTACTTC.

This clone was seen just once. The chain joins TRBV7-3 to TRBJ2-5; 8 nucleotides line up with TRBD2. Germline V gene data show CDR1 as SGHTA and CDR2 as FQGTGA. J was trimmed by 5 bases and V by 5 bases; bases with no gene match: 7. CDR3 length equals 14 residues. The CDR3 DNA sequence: TGTGCCAGCAGCCAAAGCGGGAGTAAGGAGACCCAGTACTTC. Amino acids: CASSQSGSKETQYF.